Sequencing of this TCR beta chain was carried out in a study of T cell responses to AZD1222 COVID-19 vaccine (dated by TCRdb to about 2021). With regard to the full study: AZD1222 recipients with second doses at about 4 weeks or about 12 weeks were pooled, because spike-specific TCR depth and breadth did not differ between schedules. TCR sequencing covered more than 230 trial participants: roughly 200 given two doses of AZD1222 and 26 given two doses of MenACWY control vaccine. Enrollment into the trials was organized by age into subgroups of 18-55, 56-69 and 70-plus years, and those subgroups contained about 160, 30 and 59 TCR-sequenced participants, respectively.

Details on this clone: What this receptor recognizes is not known. No base quality values were provided; no much bigger clone lies one nucleotide off.

The CDR3 regions of human TCRbeta chains were analyzed by immunosequencing. Concerning the study's data processing: Repertoire TCRs were matched against a reference library of SARS-CoV-2-specific TCRs generated with the MIRA antigen-specificity platform. Breadth was defined as the fraction of unique TCRs that were SARS-CoV-2-associated, and depth was defined as the fraction of total T cells that were SARS-CoV-2-associated. Using the MIRA data, each spike-specific TCR was assigned both to the spike region to which the TCR was reactive and to a CD4 or CD8 class. Log10-transformed breadth and depth values were compared by one-way ANOVA with Sidak's multiple comparisons tests. Not all clones reach the TCRdb copy of this immuneACCESS table, which keeps in-frame sequences only. Checked studies attribute under half of the gap to unresolved V genes and leave the rest unexplained. D and trimming come from the DNA, and the V and J calls and clone size come from that table. In all, the sample holds about 110,000 clones, and about 88% of those were seen once. Approximately 17% of the sample belongs to the ten largest clones.

The time point label here, explained by the study, means: baseline before first vaccination. Vaccinee samples came from UK trials COV001 and COV002, including a single-blind randomized controlled phase 2/3 trial of AZD1222 (ChAdOx1 nCoV-19) in healthy adults. For TCRbeta chain sequencing, PBMC samples from trial participants were taken at day 0 and at day 28 after the second dose. What the study reported, not specific to this receptor: Most participants were white British and females outnumbered males, and the authors suggested that clonal diversity may have been underestimated. A significant rise in spike-specific TCR breadth and depth was observed after two AZD1222 doses relative to day 0 and relative to MenACWY recipients. Reportedly, close to half of the unique spike-specific TCRs recognized epitopes lying outside the regions that are mutated in the B.1.351 and B.1.1.7 variants. Because no samples from the day 14 peak response were available, repertoires could be characterized only after the peak T cell response. In the small 56-69-year group, the increase in depth fell short of significance, most likely because of low power. Conclusions about previously exposed vaccinees are limited, since just six or seven AZD1222 recipients were seropositive for SARS-CoV-2 at baseline. Vaccine-associated CD4 TCRs spanned the whole spike protein, with dominant responses in regions 160-218 and 743-854.

CDR1 and CDR2 (MNHEY, SVGAGI) derive from the germline V gene. Deletion took 4 bases off V and 2 bases off J, with a span of 9 bases between the germline ends. The CDR3 covers 15 residues, taking in both the cysteine and the phenylalanine. Only CDR3 DNA is held: 45 bases, read in frame from base 1. The specimen was peripheral blood, collected on day 0 of AZD1222 vaccination. In this chain, TRBV6-5 is recombined with TRBJ2-6, with the D gene not clear enough to name. This clonotype was obtained from an adult in good health. The CDR3 is CASSLGRAGANVLTF. At the DNA level, the sequence is TGTGCCAGCAGTTTAGGCAGAGCTGGGGCCAACGTCCTGACTTTC.